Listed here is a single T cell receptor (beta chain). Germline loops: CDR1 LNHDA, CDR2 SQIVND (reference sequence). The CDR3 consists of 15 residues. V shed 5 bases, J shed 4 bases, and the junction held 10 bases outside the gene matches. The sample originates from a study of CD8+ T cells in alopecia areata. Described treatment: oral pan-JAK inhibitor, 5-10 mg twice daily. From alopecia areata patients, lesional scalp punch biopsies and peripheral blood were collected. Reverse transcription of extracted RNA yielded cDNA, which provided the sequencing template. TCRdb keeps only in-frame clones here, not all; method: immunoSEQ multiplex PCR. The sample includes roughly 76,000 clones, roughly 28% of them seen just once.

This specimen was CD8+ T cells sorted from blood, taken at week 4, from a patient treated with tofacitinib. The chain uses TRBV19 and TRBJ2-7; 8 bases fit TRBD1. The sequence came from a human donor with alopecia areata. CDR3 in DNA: TGTGCCAGTAGTCTTCGGGACAGGCCTTCTTACGAGCAGTACTTC. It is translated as CASSLRDRPSYEQYF.